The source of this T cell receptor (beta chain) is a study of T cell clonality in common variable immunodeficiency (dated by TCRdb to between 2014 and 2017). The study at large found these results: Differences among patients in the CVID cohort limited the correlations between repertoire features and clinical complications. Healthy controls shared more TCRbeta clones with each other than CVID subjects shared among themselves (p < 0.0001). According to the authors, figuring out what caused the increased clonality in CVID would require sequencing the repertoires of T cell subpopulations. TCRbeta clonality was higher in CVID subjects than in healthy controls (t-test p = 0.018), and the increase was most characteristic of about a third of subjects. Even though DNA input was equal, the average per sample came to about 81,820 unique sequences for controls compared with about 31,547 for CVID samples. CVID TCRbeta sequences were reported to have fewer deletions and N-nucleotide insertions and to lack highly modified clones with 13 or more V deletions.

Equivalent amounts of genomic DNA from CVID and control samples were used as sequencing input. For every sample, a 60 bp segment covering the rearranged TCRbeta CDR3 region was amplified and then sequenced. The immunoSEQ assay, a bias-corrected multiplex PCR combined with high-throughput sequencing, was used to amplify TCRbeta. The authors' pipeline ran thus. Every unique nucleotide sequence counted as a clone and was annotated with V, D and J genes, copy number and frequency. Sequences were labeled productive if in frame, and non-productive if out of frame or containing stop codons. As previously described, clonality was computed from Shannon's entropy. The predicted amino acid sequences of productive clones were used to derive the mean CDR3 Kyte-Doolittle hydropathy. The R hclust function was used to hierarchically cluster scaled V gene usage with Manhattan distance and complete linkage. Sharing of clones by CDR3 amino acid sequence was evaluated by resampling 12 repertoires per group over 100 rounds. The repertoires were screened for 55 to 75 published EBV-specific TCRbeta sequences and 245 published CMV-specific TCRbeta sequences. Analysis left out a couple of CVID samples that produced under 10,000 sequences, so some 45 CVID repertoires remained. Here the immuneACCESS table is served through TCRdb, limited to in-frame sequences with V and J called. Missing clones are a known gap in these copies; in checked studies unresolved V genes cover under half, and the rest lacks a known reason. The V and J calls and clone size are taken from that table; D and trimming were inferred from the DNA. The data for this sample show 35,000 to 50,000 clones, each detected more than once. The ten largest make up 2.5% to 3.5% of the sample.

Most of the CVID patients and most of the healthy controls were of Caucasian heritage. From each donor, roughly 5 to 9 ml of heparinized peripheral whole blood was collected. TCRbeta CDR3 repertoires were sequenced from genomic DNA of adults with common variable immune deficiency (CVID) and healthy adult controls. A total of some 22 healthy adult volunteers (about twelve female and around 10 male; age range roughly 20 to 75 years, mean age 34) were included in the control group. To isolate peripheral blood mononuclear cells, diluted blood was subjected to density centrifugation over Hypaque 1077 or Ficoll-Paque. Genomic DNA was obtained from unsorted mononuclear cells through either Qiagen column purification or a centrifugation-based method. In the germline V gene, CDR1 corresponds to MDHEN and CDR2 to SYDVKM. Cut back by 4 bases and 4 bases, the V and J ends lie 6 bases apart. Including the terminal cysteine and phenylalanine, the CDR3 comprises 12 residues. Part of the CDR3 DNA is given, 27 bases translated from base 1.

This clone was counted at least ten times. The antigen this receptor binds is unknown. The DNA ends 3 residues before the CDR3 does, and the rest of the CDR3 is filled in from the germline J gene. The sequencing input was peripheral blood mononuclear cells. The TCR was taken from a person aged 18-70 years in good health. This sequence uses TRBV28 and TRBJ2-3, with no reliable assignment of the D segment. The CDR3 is CASSSVPDTQYF. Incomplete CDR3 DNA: TGTGCCAGCAGTTCCGTCCCAGATACG.